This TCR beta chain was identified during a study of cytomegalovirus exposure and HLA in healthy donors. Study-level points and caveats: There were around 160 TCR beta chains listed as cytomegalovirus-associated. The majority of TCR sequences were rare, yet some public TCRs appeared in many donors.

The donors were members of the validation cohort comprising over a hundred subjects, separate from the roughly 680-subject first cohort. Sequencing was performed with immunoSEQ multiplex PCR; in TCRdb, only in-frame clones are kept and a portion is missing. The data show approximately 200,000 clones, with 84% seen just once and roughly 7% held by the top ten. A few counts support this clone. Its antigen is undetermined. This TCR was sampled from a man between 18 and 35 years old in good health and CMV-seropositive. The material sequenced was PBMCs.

The CDR3 loop reads CAWSVLPYQPQHF. CDR3 nucleotides: TGTGCCTGGAGTGTACTCCCTTATCAGCCCCAGCATTTT. V usage is TRBV30 and J usage is TRBJ1-5; unclear D gene. Germline CDR1 reads GTSNPN; CDR2 reads SVGIG (reference sequence). This CDR3 is 13 amino acids long. Trimming shortened V by 0 bases and J by 5 bases, and 8 bases separated the two germline ends.